Included here is one TCR beta chain sequence, with context. Its antigen is undetermined. The data were taken from a study of cytomegalovirus exposure and HLA in healthy donors. Assay used: immunoSEQ multiplex PCR; TCRdb lists only in-frame clones, some missing. The sample includes around 150,000 clones, approximately 88% of them seen just once. Study-wide findings and caveats: The study labeled fewer than 200 TCR beta chains cytomegalovirus-associated. Three chains tied to CMV proved CMV antigen-specific in vitro.

Donors were drawn from the roughly 120-subject validation cohort, separate from the approximately 700-subject first cohort. The CDR3 totals 13 residues. The ends were cut back, 4 bases at V and 2 bases at J, with 8 bases in the middle. Germline CDR1 MDHEN, CDR2 SYDVKM. This TCR derives from a man aged 25-40 years in good health and CMV-seropositive. The source material was PBMCs. This sequence joins TRBV28 and TRBJ1-2, with D possibly being TRBD1 (6 bases). The CDR3 loop reads CASSSGVNYGYTF. Written as DNA, the CDR3 is TGTGCCAGCAGTTCAGGGGTCAACTATGGCTACACCTTC.